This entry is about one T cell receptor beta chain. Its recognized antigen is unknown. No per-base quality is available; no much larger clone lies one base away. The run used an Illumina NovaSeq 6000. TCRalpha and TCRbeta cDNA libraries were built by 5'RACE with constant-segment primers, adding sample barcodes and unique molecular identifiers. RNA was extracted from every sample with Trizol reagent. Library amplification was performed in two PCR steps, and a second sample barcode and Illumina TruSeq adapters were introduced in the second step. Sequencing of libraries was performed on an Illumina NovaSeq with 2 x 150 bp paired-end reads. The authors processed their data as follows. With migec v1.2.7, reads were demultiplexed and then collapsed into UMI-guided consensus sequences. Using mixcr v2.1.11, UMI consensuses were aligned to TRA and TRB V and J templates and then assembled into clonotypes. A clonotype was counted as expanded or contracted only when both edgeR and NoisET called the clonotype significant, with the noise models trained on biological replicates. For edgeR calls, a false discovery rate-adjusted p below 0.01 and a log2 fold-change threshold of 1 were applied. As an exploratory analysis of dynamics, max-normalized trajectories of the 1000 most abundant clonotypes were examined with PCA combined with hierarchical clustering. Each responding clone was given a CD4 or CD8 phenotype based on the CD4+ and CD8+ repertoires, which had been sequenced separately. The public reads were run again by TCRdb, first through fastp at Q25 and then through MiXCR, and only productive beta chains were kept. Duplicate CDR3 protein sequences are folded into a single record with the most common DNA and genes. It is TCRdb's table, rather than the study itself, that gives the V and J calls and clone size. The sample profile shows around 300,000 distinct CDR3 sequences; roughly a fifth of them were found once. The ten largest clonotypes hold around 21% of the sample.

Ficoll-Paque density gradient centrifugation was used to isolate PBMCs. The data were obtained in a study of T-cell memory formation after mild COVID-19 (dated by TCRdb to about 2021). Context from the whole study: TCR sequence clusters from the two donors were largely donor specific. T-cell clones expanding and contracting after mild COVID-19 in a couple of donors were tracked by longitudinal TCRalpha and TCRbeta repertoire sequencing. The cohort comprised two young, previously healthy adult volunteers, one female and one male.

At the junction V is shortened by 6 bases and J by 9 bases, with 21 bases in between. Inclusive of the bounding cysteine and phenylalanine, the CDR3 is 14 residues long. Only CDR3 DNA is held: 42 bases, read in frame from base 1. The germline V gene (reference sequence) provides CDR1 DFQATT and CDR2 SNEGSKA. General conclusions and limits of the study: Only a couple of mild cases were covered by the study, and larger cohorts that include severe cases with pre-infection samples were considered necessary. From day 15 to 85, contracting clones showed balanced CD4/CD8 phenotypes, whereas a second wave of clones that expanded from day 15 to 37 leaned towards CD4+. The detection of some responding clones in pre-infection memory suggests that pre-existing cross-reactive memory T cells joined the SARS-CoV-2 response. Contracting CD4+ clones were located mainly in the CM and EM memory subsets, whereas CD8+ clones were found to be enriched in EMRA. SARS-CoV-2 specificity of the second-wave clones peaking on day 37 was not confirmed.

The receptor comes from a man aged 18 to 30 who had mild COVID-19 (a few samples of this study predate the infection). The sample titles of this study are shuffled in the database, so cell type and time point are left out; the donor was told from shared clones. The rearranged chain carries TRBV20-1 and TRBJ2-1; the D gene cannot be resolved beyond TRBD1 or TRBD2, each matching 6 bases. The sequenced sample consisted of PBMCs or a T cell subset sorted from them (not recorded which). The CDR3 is CSALGGGGYFEQFF. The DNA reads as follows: TGCAGTGCGCTGGGGGGCGGCGGCTACTTTGAGCAGTTCTTC.